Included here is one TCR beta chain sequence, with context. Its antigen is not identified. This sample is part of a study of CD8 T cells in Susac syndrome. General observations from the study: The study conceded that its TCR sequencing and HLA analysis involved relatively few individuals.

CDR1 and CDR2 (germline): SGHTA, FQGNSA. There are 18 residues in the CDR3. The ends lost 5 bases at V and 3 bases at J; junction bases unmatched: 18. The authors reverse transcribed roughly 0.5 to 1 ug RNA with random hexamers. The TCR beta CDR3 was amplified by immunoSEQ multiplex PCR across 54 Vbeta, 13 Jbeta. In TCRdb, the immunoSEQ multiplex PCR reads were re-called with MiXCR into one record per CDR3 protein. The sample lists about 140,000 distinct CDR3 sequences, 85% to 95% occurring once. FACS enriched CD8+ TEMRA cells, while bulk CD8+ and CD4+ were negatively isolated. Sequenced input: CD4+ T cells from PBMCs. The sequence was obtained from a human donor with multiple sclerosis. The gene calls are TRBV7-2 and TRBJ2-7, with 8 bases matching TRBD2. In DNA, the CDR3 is TGTGCCAGCAGCACGAGACGGGGGGGAACCAGAGCTGGCTACGAGCAGTACTTC. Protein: CASSTRRGGTRAGYEQYF.